This paragraph reports one T cell receptor beta chain. Its antigen remains unknown. The source of the sample is a study of breast tumors, draining lymph nodes, adjacent tissues. Study results and limitations: Compared with lymph nodes, tumors were less diverse; compared with nontumor tissue, more.

With 4 bases removed from V and 6 bases from J, the gap between germline ends came to 11 bases. Germline CDR1 SGHRS, CDR2 YFSETQ. The CDR3 extends over 13 amino acids. TCRdb re-derived calls from the multiplex PCR reads in MiXCR, one entry per CDR3 protein. The data show under 20,000 distinct CDR3 sequences, 43% seen once. Sequenced material: breast tumor tissue. The clonotype comes from a female donor with breast cancer. Some clones in this sample may be carry-over from other donors' samples. The chain couples TRBV5-1 to TRBJ1-5; tentative D call: TRBD1 (5 bases). CDR3: CASSAGTSQPQHF. DNA of the CDR3: TGCGCCAGCAGCGCCGGGACCTCTCAGCCCCAGCATTTT.